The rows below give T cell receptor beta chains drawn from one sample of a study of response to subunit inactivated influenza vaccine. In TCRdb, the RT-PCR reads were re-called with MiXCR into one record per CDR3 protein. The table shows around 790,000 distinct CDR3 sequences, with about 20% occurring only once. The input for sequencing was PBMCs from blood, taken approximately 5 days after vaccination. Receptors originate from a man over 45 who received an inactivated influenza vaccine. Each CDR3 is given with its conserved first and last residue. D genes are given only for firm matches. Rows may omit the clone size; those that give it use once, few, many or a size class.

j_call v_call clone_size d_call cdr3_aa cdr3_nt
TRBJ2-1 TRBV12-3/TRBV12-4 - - CASRTGPLYNEQFF TGTGCCAGCAGGACCGGGCCTCTCTACAATGAGCAGTTCTTC
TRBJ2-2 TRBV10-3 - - CAISEGRSTGELFF TGTGCCATCAGTGAAGGCAGGTCCACCGGGGAGCTGTTTTTT
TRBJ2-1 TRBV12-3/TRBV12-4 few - CASSLKGFNEQFF TGTGCCAGCAGTTTGAAGGGGTTCAATGAGCAGTTCTTC
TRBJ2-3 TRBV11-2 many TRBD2 CASSRFGGSGGRNTQYF TGTGCCAGCAGCCGGTTTGGGGGTAGCGGGGGTCGCAATACGCAGTATTTT
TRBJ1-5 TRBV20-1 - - CSARLWDLTSNQPQHF TGCAGTGCTAGACTATGGGACTTAACGAGCAATCAGCCCCAGCATTTT
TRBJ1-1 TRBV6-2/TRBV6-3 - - CASSYGRRGVNTEAFF TGTGCCAGCAGTTACGGGAGGAGGGGAGTGAACACTGAAGCTTTCTTT
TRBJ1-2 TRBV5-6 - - CASSLGSGRLYGYTF TGTGCCAGCAGCTTAGGTTCCGGGCGCCTCTATGGCTACACCTTC
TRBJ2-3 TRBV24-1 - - CATSDFGDALTDTQYF TGTGCCACCAGTGATTTCGGGGACGCCCTAACTGATACGCAGTATTTT
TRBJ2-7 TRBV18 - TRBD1 CASSPTGQPQRSEQYF TGTGCCAGCTCACCAACGGGACAGCCCCAGAGGAGCGAGCAGTACTTC
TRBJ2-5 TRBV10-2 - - CASSNRVLEETQYF TGCGCCAGCAGTAACAGGGTACTCGAAGAGACCCAGTACTTC
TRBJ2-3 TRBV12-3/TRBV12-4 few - CASSRGGTGTDTQYF TGTGCCAGCAGTCGGGGAGGCACGGGTACAGATACGCAGTATTTT
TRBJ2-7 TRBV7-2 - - CASSGAINALDYEQYF TGTGCCAGCAGTGGAGCTATTAATGCTTTGGATTACGAGCAGTACTTC
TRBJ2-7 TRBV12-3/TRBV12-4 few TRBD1 CASRAGQDASYEQYF TGTGCCAGCAGAGCCGGACAGGACGCCTCCTACGAGCAGTACTTC
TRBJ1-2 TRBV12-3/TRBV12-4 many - CASSQDGGYGYTF TGTGCCAGCAGTCAGGACGGAGGCTATGGCTACACCTTC
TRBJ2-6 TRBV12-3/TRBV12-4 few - CASSTGLSGANVLTF TGTGCCAGCAGCACAGGGCTCTCTGGGGCCAACGTCCTGACTTTC
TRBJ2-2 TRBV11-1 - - CASSPWSPSRGQRNTGELFF TGTGCCAGCAGCCCATGGAGCCCCTCCCGTGGGCAGCGCAACACCGGGGAGCTGTTTTTT
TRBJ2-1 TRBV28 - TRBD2 CASSRTSRGNEQFF TGTGCCAGCAGTCGGACTAGCAGGGGCAATGAGCAGTTCTTC
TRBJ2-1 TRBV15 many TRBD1 CATSTGQGIYNEQFF TGTGCCACCAGCACGGGACAGGGGATTTACAATGAGCAGTTCTTC
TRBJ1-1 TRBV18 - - CASSPSVNTEAFF TGTGCCAGCTCACCATCAGTGAACACTGAAGCTTTCTTT
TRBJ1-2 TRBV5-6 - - CASSRGAEGYGYTF TGTGCCAGCAGCCGGGGGGCAGAGGGGTATGGCTACACCTTC
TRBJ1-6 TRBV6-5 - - CASITQVPLHF TGTGCCAGCATCACCCAGGTGCCCCTCCACTTT
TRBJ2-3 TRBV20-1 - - CSARGDGGARPDTQYF TGCAGTGCTAGAGGTGATGGTGGCGCTCGGCCAGATACGCAGTATTTT
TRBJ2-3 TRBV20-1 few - CSAPGRGTDTQYF TGCAGTGCTCCTGGGCGGGGCACAGATACGCAGTATTTT
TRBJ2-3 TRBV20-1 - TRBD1 CSAQTGTGITDTQYF TGCAGTGCCCAAACCGGGACAGGGATCACAGATACGCAGTATTTT
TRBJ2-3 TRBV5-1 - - CASRRSGVTDTQYF TGCGCCAGCAGGCGGAGCGGAGTCACAGATACGCAGTATTTT
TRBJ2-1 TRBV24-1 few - CASGPSNEQFF TGTGCCTCTGGACCTTCCAATGAGCAGTTCTTC
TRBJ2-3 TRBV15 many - CATSRAQTTDTQYF TGTGCCACCAGCAGAGCTCAGACTACAGATACGCAGTATTTT
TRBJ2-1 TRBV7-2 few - CASSLASRVHEQFF TGTGCCAGCAGCTTAGCGAGCAGGGTCCATGAGCAGTTCTTC
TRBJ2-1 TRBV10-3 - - CASVDRNNEQFF TGTGCCAGCGTCGACAGGAACAATGAGCAGTTCTTC
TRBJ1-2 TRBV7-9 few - CASSLGGGAAGYTF TGTGCCAGCAGCTTAGGTGGGGGCGCGGCTGGCTACACCTTC
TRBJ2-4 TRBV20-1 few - CSATGGMVQYF TGCAGTGCTACCGGGGGAATGGTGCAGTACTTC
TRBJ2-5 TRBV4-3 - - CASSPGGRLQETQYF TGCGCCAGCAGCCCCGGCGGGCGTTTACAAGAGACCCAGTACTTC
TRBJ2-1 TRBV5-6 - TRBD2 CASSRLAGTLRYNEQFF TGTGCCAGCAGCCGACTAGCGGGGACCCTAAGGTACAATGAGCAGTTCTTC
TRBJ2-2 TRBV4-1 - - CASSQAYGREAGELFF TGCGCCAGCAGCCAAGCGTACGGAAGGGAGGCCGGGGAGCTGTTTTTT
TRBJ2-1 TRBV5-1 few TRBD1 CASSLFGQGNNEQFF TGCGCCAGCAGCTTGTTCGGACAGGGGAACAATGAGCAGTTCTTC
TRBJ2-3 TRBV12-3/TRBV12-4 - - CASSFSPRPRGTDTQYF TGTGCCAGCAGTTTTTCTCCCCGCCCCCGAGGCACAGATACGCAGTATTTT
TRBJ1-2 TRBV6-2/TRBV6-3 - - CASSTGTTIGYTF TGTGCCAGCAGTACCGGGACTACCATTGGCTACACCTTC
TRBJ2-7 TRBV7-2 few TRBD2 CASSSIAGGAREQYF TGTGCCAGCAGCTCAATAGCGGGAGGGGCCCGCGAGCAGTACTTC
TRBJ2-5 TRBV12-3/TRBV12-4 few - CASSPNLGTQYF TGTGCCAGCAGTCCCAATTTGGGGACCCAGTACTTC
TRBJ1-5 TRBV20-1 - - CSASGGGGRVPQHF TGCAGTGCTAGTGGAGGAGGGGGACGGGTGCCCCAGCATTTT
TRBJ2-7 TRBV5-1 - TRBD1 CASSLTGVPYEQYF TGCGCCAGCAGCCTGACAGGGGTCCCCTACGAGCAGTACTTC